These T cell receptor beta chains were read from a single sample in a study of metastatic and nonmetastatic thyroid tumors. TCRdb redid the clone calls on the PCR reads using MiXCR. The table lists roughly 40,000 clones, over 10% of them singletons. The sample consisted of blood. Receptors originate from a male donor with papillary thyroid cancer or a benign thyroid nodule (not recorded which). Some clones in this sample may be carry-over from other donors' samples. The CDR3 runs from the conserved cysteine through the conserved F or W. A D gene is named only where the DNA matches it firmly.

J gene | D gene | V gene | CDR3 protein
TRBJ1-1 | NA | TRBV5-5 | CASSRQEDTEAFF
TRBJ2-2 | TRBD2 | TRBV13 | CASSASGRAIGELFF
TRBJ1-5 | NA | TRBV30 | CAWSVGVAGASNQPQHF
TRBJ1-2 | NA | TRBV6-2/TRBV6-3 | CASSDRGGNYGYTF
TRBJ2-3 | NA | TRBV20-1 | CSARRQPSTDTQYF
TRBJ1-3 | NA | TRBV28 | CASSSSGAGGNTIYF
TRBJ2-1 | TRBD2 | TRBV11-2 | CASSLIAGGTDEQFF
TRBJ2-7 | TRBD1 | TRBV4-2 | CASSRRTGDDQYF
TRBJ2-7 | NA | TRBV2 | CASSEGQIYEQYF
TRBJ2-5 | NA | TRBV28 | CASSSTGVETQYF
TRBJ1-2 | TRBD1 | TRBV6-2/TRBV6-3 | CASRPTGGAAGYTF
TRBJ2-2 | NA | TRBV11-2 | CASTLNTGELFF
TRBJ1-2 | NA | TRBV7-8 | CASSARRGNYGYTF
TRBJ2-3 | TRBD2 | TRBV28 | CASTGAGGSDTQYF
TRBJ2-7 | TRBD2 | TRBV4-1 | CASSQVRLAGAYEQYF
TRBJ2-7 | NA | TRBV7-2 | CASSLGHYGGYEQYF
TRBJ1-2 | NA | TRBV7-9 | CASSLGGDYGYTF
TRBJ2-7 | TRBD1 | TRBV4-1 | CASSPPGQGGEQYF
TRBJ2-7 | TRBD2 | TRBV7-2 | CASTLTLAGAYEQYF
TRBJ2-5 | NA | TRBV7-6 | CASSFGTIGIETQYF
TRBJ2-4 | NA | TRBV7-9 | CASSLIYLENIQYF
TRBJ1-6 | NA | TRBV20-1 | CSACSANSPLHF
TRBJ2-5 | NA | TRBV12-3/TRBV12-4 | CASSGGVGETQYF
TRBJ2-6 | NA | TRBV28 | CASSSGGLSGANVLTF
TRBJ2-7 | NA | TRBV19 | CASSIFPSYEQYF
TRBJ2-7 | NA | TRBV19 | CASSIVTNYEQYF
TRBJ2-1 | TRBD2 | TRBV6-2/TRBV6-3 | CASSQHGTSGYNEQFF
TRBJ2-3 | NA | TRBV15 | CATSRDGGRTDTQYF
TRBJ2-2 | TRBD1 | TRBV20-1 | CSARGQGLSGELFF
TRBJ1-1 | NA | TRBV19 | CASNPQGRENTEAFF
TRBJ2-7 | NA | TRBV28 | CLVGVYEQYF
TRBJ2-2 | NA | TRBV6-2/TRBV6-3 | CASSLKHTGELFF
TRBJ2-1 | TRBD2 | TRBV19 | CASGLAGALEQFF
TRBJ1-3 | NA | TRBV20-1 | CSARRDGNTIYF
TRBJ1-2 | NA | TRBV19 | CASSTPGRDGYTF
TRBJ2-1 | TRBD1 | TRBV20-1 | CSARVPGQGINEQFF
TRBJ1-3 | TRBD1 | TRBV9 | CASSAMTGTIYF
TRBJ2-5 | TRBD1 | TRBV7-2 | CASSLDRGKETQYF
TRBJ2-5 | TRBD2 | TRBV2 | CASSEGLAEETQYF
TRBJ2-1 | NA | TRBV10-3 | CAISEYTGELYNEQFF
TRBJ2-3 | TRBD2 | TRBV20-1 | CSAPAGAVDTQYF
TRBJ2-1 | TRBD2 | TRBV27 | CASSPLGIGFGTSIPNEQLF
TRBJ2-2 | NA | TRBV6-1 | CASSPTRNTGELFF
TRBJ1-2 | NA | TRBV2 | CASSEELSYYGYTF
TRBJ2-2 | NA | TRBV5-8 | CASSPEGIKDTGELFF
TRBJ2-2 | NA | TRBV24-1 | CATSDCGTSGDTGELFF
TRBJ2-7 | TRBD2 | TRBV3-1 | CASSPLLAGEQYF
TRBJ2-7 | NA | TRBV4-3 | CASSQDSAGTVEQYF
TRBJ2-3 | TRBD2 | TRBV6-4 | CASSVNGEGDTQYF
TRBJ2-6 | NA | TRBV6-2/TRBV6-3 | CASGTVGAGANVLTF
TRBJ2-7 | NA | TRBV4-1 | CASSQERWGPYEQYF
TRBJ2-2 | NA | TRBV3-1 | CASSQDFGRGSTGELFF
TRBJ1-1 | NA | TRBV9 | CASSPRAAGTEAFF
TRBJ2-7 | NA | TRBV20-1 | CSAKVGYEQYF
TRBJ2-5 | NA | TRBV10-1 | CASSDSQETQYF
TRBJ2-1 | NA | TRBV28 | CATRPLCGYNEQFF
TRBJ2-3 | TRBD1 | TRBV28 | CASSRQAGGDTQYF
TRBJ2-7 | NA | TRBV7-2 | CASSPQSGDGEQYF